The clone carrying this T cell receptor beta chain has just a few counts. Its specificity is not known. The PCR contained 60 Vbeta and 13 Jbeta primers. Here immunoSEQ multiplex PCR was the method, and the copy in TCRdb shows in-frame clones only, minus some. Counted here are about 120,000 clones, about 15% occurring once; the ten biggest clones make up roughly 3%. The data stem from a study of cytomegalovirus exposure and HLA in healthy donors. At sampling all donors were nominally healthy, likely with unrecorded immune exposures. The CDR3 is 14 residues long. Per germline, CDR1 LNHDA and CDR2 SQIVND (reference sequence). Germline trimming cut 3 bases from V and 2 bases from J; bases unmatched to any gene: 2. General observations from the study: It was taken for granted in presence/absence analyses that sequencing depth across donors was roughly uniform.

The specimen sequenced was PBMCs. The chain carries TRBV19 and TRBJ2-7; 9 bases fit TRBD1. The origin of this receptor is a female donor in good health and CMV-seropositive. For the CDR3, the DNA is TGTGCCAGTAGTATTTGGACAGGGGCCTACGAGCAGTACTTC. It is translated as CASSIWTGAYEQYF.